This is a list of T cell receptor beta chains from one sample in a study of T cells in Graves' hyperthyroidism and ophthalmopathy. TCRdb re-analysed the multiplex PCR reads in MiXCR, keeping a single row per CDR3 protein. The repertoire includes 250,000 or so distinct CDR3 sequences, approximately 14% of them detected once, and 30% to 35% sits in the top ten. The sequenced sample was blood. The receptors come from a woman aged 45-60 years with Graves' hyperthyroidism that later progressed to Graves' ophthalmopathy. Each CDR3 is given with its conserved first and last residue. Fields, in order: J gene, clone size, D gene, V gene, CDR3 DNA, CDR3 protein. A D gene is named only where the DNA matches it firmly. Where a row states a size, it is once, few, many or the class of an expanded clone; other rows omit it.

TRBJ2-3 | many | TRBD2 | TRBV28 | TGTGCCAGCAGTTTAGTAGGAGCTAGCGGGAGTGGTACAGATACGCAGTATTTT | CASSLVGASGSGTDTQYF
TRBJ2-7 | many | TRBD2 | TRBV9 | TGTGCCAGCAGCGACGGGACTAGCGGGAGGGCGGACGAGCAGTACTTC | CASSDGTSGRADEQYF
TRBJ2-3 | many | TRBD1 | TRBV5-1 | TGCGCCAGCAGCAAAGGACAGGGACTTAGCACAGATACGCAGTATTTT | CASSKGQGLSTDTQYF
TRBJ2-5 | many | TRBD2 | TRBV20-1 | TGCAGTGCTAGAGATAGGGGACTAGCAGTAGAGACCCAGTACTTC | CSARDRGLAVETQYF
TRBJ2-3 | - | TRBD2 | TRBV11-1 | TGCGCCAGCAGCCAAGAACCCGGCGGGAGGGCCCCCGATACGCAGTATTTT | CASSQEPGGRAPDTQYF
TRBJ2-5 | many | - | TRBV20-1 | TGCAGTGCTAGTGGTCTCGAGTCCCGAGAGACCCAGTACTTC | CSASGLESRETQYF
TRBJ2-3 | few | - | TRBV29-1 | TGCAGCGTTGAAATAGGGGCAGGGGCAGATACGCAGTATTTT | CSVEIGAGADTQYF
TRBJ1-1 | many | - | TRBV7-9 | TGTGCCAGCAGCTTAGCGCTGGTTACTGAAGCTTTCTTT | CASSLALVTEAFF
TRBJ2-3 | many | - | TRBV4-1 | TGCGCCAGCAGCCAAAACGTGGGGGATACGCAGTATTTT | CASSQNVGDTQYF
TRBJ1-5 | - | - | TRBV5-6 | TGTGCCAGCAGCTTTTATTCGAGGAGCAATCAGCCCCAGCATTTT | CASSFYSRSNQPQHF
TRBJ2-7 | - | - | TRBV20-1 | TGCAGTGCCATCGGCTTGAACGAGCAGTACTTC | CSAIGLNEQYF
TRBJ2-5 | few | TRBD1 | TRBV20-1 | TGCAGTGCTAGGGGTGGACAGGGGGCGATGGAGACCCAGTACTTC | CSARGGQGAMETQYF
TRBJ1-1 | - | - | TRBV20-1 | TGCAGCCAAATGAGGCAGTTTAACACTGAAGCTTTCTTT | CSQMRQFNTEAFF
TRBJ1-1 | - | TRBD1 | TRBV20-1 | TGCAGGCCAGAGAACAGGGGAATAGAAGCTTTCTTT | CRPENRGIEAFF
TRBJ1-3 | many | - | TRBV6-1 | TGTGCCAGCAGTGAAGCAGGAGGGTCTGGAAACACCATATATTTT | CASSEAGGSGNTIYF
TRBJ2-7 | many | TRBD1 | TRBV10-3 | TGTGCCATCAGTGTGGGGACAGGAGACTACGAGCAGTACTTC | CAISVGTGDYEQYF
TRBJ2-5 | many | TRBD2 | TRBV18 | TGTGCCAGCTCTCGCGGGAGGGCCATAGAGACCCAGTACTTC | CASSRGRAIETQYF
TRBJ2-3 | - | - | TRBV19 | TGTGCCAGTAGTATAGACTGGGGAGATACGCAGTATTTT | CASSIDWGDTQYF
TRBJ2-1 | many | TRBD2 | TRBV5-1 | TGCGCCAGCAGACCCCCGGTAGAAGCGGGAATACCACTCGAGCAGTTCTTC | CASRPPVEAGIPLEQFF
TRBJ2-1 | many | - | TRBV30 | TGTGCCTCCACCGGAGGGGGGATCTACAATGAGCAGTTCTTC | CASTGGGIYNEQFF
TRBJ1-1 | - | - | TRBV15 | TGTGCCACCCGCATGGCGACATTTAACACTGAAGCTTTCTTT | CATRMATFNTEAFF
TRBJ2-2 | few | TRBD2 | TRBV20-1 | TGCAGTGCGACCCCCCGACAAGCGGGAGGAAGCACCGGGGAGCTGTTTTTT | CSATPRQAGGSTGELFF
TRBJ2-7 | many | TRBD2 | TRBV6-1 | TGTGCCAGCCGAAGACTAGCGGGAGAGGATGAGCAGTACTTC | CASRRLAGEDEQYF
TRBJ2-5 | - | TRBD2 | TRBV9 | TGTGCCAGCAGCGTAGTGAGGACTAGCGGGAGGCGGGGATCGACCCAGTACTTC | CASSVVRTSGRRGSTQYF
TRBJ1-2 | many | - | TRBV27 | TGTGCCAGCAAAGGACCGACGACAGCAACTAACTATGGCTACACCTTC | CASKGPTTATNYGYTF
TRBJ1-1 | - | - | TRBV29-1 | TGCAGCGTTGAACGGAGCACGAACACTGAAGCTTTCTTT | CSVERSTNTEAFF
TRBJ2-7 | many | TRBD2 | TRBV7-9 | TGTGCCAGCAGCCCCAGACTAGCGTCCTCCTACGAGCAGTACTTC | CASSPRLASSYEQYF
TRBJ2-5 | many | - | TRBV7-9 | TGTGCCAGCAGCTTCCGGGAGACCCAGTACTTC | CASSFRETQYF
TRBJ1-2 | - | TRBD1 | TRBV28 | TGTGCCAGCAGTTTAATGGGACAGGTCTATGGCTACACCTTC | CASSLMGQVYGYTF
TRBJ2-3 | - | - | TRBV6-1 | TGTGCCAGCACCGACGTGACGTATACGCAGTATTTT | CASTDVTYTQYF
TRBJ2-1 | - | - | TRBV2 | TGTGCCAGCAGTCGCGGGGTAGGGGGCTCCTACAATGAGCAGTTCTTC | CASSRGVGGSYNEQFF
TRBJ1-1 | many | - | TRBV28 | TGTGCCAGCAGTTTGGGGGGAGCGGGGAACACTGAAGCTTTCTTT | CASSLGGAGNTEAFF
TRBJ2-7 | few | TRBD1 | TRBV19 | TGTGCCAGTAGCCGCCGGGACAGGGAAATCAACGAGCAGTACTTC | CASSRRDREINEQYF
TRBJ2-7 | many | - | TRBV7-8 | TGTGCCAGCTGTGAAGGCCTCGAGCAGTACTTC | CASCEGLEQYF
TRBJ2-3 | many | TRBD2 | TRBV20-1 | TGCAGTGCCTCAGGACTAGCCCCTAGCACAGATACGCAGTATTTT | CSASGLAPSTDTQYF
TRBJ2-7 | - | - | TRBV6-1 | TGTGCCAGCAGTCGCCCGGCGACAACTTACTACGAGCGGTACTTC | CASSRPATTYYERYF
TRBJ2-1 | - | TRBD2 | TRBV28 | TGTGCCGCAGCCCCGGGGGGGCGGAGATACTACAATGAGCAGTTCTTC | CAAAPGGRRYYNEQFF
TRBJ2-2 | few | TRBD1 | TRBV20-1 | TGCAGTGCTAGAGACCATGGACAGGGGAACACCGGGGAGCTGTTTTTT | CSARDHGQGNTGELFF
TRBJ1-2 | many | - | TRBV20-1 | TGCAGTGCTAGCCGAGGGGCGCTGAAAGATGGCTACACCTTC | CSASRGALKDGYTF
TRBJ2-5 | many | TRBD2 | TRBV18 | TGTGCCAGCTCACCCCGGACTAGCGGGCAAGAGACCCAGTACTTC | CASSPRTSGQETQYF
TRBJ1-4 | - | TRBD1 | TRBV5-1 | TGCGCCAGCAGATCGGGACAGGGTCATGAAAAACTGTTTTTT | CASRSGQGHEKLFF
TRBJ2-7 | few | - | TRBV7-9 | TGTGCCAGCAGCTCCCAAGGCGACGAGCAGTACTTC | CASSSQGDEQYF
TRBJ2-5 | many | - | TRBV12-3/TRBV12-4 | TGTGCCAGCAGTTTTGGGCCCTTAGAGACCCAGTACTTC | CASSFGPLETQYF
TRBJ2-7 | - | - | TRBV29-1 | TGCAGCGTTGAAGCCCAGGGGAAGGTCTACGAGCAGTACTTC | CSVEAQGKVYEQYF
TRBJ1-3 | few | - | TRBV9 | TGTGCCAGCAGCGTAGCGGACGGTTCCTCTGGAAACACCATATATTTT | CASSVADGSSGNTIYF
TRBJ2-1 | few | TRBD2 | TRBV10-3 | TGTGCCATCAGTGAGATAGCTAGCGGGAGGTCTTACAATGAGCAGTTCTTC | CAISEIASGRSYNEQFF
TRBJ2-3 | - | - | TRBV7-7 | TGTGCTAGCAGCCCGCTCGGCTTGGGAAGCACAGATACGCAGTATTTT | CASSPLGLGSTDTQYF
TRBJ1-5 | once | - | TRBV19 | TGTGCCAGTAGTGGGGGATCCCGGGGAACTCAGCCCCAGCATTTT | CASSGGSRGTQPQHF
TRBJ2-1 | many | - | TRBV6-2/TRBV6-3 | TGTGCCAGCAGTACCGAAGACAGGAAATTTAGGAATGAGCAGTTCTTC | CASSTEDRKFRNEQFF
TRBJ1-4 | - | TRBD1 | TRBV5-1 | TGCGCCAGCAGCAGGGGACAGTCGGAAAAACTGTTTTTT | CASSRGQSEKLFF